These T cell receptor beta chains were read from a single sample in a study of Ad26.COV2.S vaccination and SARS-CoV-2 variants. The data were produced by immunoSEQ multiplex PCR, yet TCRdb's version contains in-frame clones alone and is incomplete. The data show some 480,000 clones, with 70% to 90% seen just once and around 13% held by the top ten. The sequencing here drew on peripheral blood, taken in a trial of Ad26.COV2.S vaccine versus placebo. Receptors were obtained from a person aged 18-60 years who received the Ad26.COV2.S COVID-19 vaccine or a placebo. Both conserved end residues are part of each CDR3. D genes are given only for firm matches. Only part of the rows carry a size: once, few, many, or a class if the clone is expanded.

NA	NA	TRBV5-1	TRBJ2-7	CASSLVGSLEQYF	TGCGCCAGCAGCTTGGTTGGGTCTCTCGAGCAGTACTTC
NA	NA	TRBV5-1	TRBJ2-1	CASSSRGPGMRRSYNEQFF	TGCGCCAGCAGCTCCAGGGGACCGGGGATGAGACGGTCCTACAATGAGCAGTTCTTC
NA	NA	TRBV4-3	TRBJ2-3	CASSLALGALGTDTQYF	TGCGCCAGCAGCCTGGCCTTGGGGGCGCTCGGCACAGATACGCAGTATTTT
NA	TRBD1	TRBV19	TRBJ1-5	CASSPDRWSNQPQHF	TGTGCCAGTAGTCCGGACAGGTGGAGCAATCAGCCCCAGCATTTT
NA	TRBD1	TRBV10-1	TRBJ1-4	CASTWDRVVEKLFF	TGCGCCAGCACCTGGGACAGGGTGGTTGAAAAACTGTTTTTT
NA	TRBD2	TRBV6-5	TRBJ2-4	CASSTSGLAKNIQYF	TGTGCCAGCAGTACTAGCGGCCTAGCCAAAAACATTCAGTACTTC
once	NA	TRBV28	TRBJ2-5	CASRVGGLQETQYF	TGTGCCAGCAGAGTCGGAGGCCTCCAAGAGACCCAGTACTTC
NA	TRBD2	TRBV5-5	TRBJ2-3	CASSPIAGSTDTQYF	TGTGCCAGCAGCCCGATAGCGGGAAGCACAGATACGCAGTATTTT
NA	TRBD2	TRBV19	TRBJ2-2	CASRSSGANTGELFF	TGTGCCAGTAGGAGTAGCGGGGCCAATACCGGGGAGCTGTTTTTT
NA	TRBD2	TRBV4-2	TRBJ2-1	CASSQPFSAGVENEQFF	TGTGCCAGCAGCCAACCTTTTTCGGCGGGAGTGGAAAATGAGCAGTTCTTC
NA	TRBD1	TRBV6-2/TRBV6-3	TRBJ1-2	CASSSGTVYGYTF	TGTGCCAGCAGTTCCGGGACAGTGTATGGCTACACCTTC
NA	TRBD1	TRBV18	TRBJ2-7	CASSTKTGLFLEQYF	TGTGCCAGCTCAACGAAGACAGGGCTCTTTCTGGAGCAGTACTTC
NA	NA	TRBV30	TRBJ1-2	CAWSVGGIVYTF	TGTGCCTGGAGTGTTGGGGGGATAGTCTACACCTTC